The T cell receptor beta chain under discussion was sequenced for a study of cytomegalovirus exposure and HLA in healthy donors (dated by TCRdb to 2016 to 2017). Turning to the overall study: An earlier analysis of approximately 600 of the donors reported approximately 300 Gb of sequence data and about 100 million unique TCR beta sequences from 150 million to 200 million T cells. To study patterns of TCR occurrence, a later analysis re-analyzed previously published TCR beta repertoires from 666 donors and added high-resolution HLA genotyping. The study profiled the T cell repertoires of around 700 subjects by immunosequencing and related them to cytomegalovirus serostatus. In an earlier analysis of more than 550 of the donors, high-throughput TCR beta sequencing was used to judge whether each TCR beta V gene segment behaved as functional or pseudogenic. The aim of the study was to test whether cataloging public T cell receptors could identify signatures of past pathogen exposure. HLA typing included class I and class II loci at four-digit resolution. In a later genetic analysis, genome-wide SNP genotypes for about 60% of the 666 donors were used, and that subset was treated as a discovery cohort. An early release that covered some 630 HLA-typed donors contained around 330 gigabases of sequencing data and 80 million or so unique TCR sequences. The number of typed donors differed by locus: about 620-630 for A, B, C, DRB1 and DQB1; approximately 520 for DQA1; around 610 for DPA1; and around 490 for DPB1. Every discovery cohort repertoire had been produced on one sequencing platform. The study combined high-throughput TCR immunosequencing, statistical association of individual TCRs with disease status, and machine learning to predict cytomegalovirus infection status. Among about 400 genotyped donors of the cohort, an average of about 240,000 unique TCR beta nucleotide sequences was sequenced per donor, of which about 19% were non-productive. The genetic ancestry cluster associated with self-reported Caucasian donors included 80% to 90% of the 300 to 450 genotyped donors. Donor age, sex, ethnicity and CMV serostatus were collected together with the repertoire data. Along with the roughly 610-subject first cohort, a separate validation cohort of over a hundred different subjects was used. In the later analysis, no new phenotypic data were used to find candidate immune exposures; instead, reliance was placed on TCR beta sequences and their occurrence across donors. Because of strong linkage in the cohort, five DR-DQ haplotypes were treated as single units for association and clustering.

The cohort consisted of 650 to 700 healthy bone marrow donors. At the time of sampling, all cohort members were nominally healthy, though unrecorded immune exposures were likely present. The donor was CMV seropositive and belonged to the group of 270 or so seropositive cohort members. Every donor gave a peripheral blood sample, and the peripheral blood mononuclear cells from that sample were used for TCR beta sequencing. Genomic DNA extraction from the blood cell samples was performed with the Qiagen DNeasy Blood Extraction Kit. To prepare the library, the immunoSEQ multiplex PCR assay was applied. For the multiplex PCR, a mixture combining 60 forward primers for TCR Vbeta segments and 13 reverse primers for TCR Jbeta segments was used. The CDR3 region of rearranged TCR beta genes was amplified from genomic DNA by a multiplex PCR assay. The amplified TCR beta libraries were sequenced on the Illumina HiSeq System as 87-base-pair reads. The original methods were these. Across the 670 or so repertoires, a later analysis counted roughly 77 million unique TCR beta chains, roughly 11 million of which were shared by at least two donors. Raw reads were error-corrected and collapsed into unique sequences with a nearest-neighbor algorithm that merged closely related sequences to remove PCR and sequencing errors. Alignment of CDR3 sequences to IMGT reference sequences was used to assign V, D and J gene segments. For a sequence to be retained, a match of at least six nucleotides to both a V gene segment and a J gene segment was required. Rearrangements were classified as productive when the CDR3 lacked stop codons and remained in frame with V and J, and all other rearrangements were classified as non-productive. CDR3 was defined by IMGT convention, running from the second conserved V-encoded cysteine to the conserved J-encoded phenylalanine. The earlier analysis of some 600 of the donors excluded sequences that lacked an unambiguous match to a single V gene segment. In an earlier analysis of a few hundred of the donors, V segments were called functional above 56.7% productive rearrangements and were called segregating when the between-donor standard deviation exceeded 5%. A statistical classification framework was built for diagnosing cytomegalovirus status from the catalog of TCR beta chain sequences. In a later analysis, TCR nucleotide sequences were compared against IMGT/GENE-DB human TR gene sequences so that V and J genes could be assigned. In a later analysis, CDR3 sequences and most-parsimonious VDJ recombination scenarios were assigned using the TCRdist pipeline. In a later analysis, each TCR beta chain was defined by its CDR3 amino acid sequence together with its V-gene family, and reads without a unique V-gene family were excluded. In a later analysis, 500 to 700 highly shared, low-generation-probability nucleotide sequences were removed to address suspected cross-contamination and a sequencing artifact. A later analysis calculated a clonal expansion index for each public chain from normalized within-repertoire ranks of inferred template counts. Generation probabilities in a later analysis came from a VDJ recombination model fitted to out-of-frame rearrangements, and those results were checked against IGoR. In a later analysis, TCR-TCR, TCR-HLA and TCR-CMV co-occurrence was scored with hypergeometric tests, and a repertoire-size bias correction was applied to TCR pairs. In a later analysis, false discovery rates were estimated by permuting HLA or CMV assignments 20 times. In a later analysis, co-occurring TCRs were grouped using DBSCAN, with TCRdist sequence similarity added in when clustering inside HLA-allele-positive subsets. Co-occurrence clustering excluded repertoires with fewer than 30,000 or more than 120,000 public chains, plus five with anomalous nucleotide sharing. TCRdb re-hosts the immuneACCESS table, in-frame sequences only. Its copies lack some clones; in the studies checked, an unresolved V gene accounts for under half of them, and the cause for the rest is not known. That table is the source of V, J and clone size, and D and trimming were worked out from the DNA. The sample table holds under 100,000 clones, of which about 60% were seen once. Over 14% of the sample lies in the top ten.

Study-wide findings and limitations: The only immune exposure information available for the cohort was CMV serostatus. The study listed 150 to 200 TCR beta chains as associated with cytomegalovirus. The presence/absence analyses assumed that sequencing depth was roughly uniform across donors, and that assumption may not be true. In a later genetic analysis, a missense DCLRE1C variant was associated with V-gene and J-gene trimming of TCR beta chains, and the association was replicated in an independent cohort. In vitro tests confirmed that a few of the cytomegalovirus-associated TCR beta chains recognize cytomegalovirus antigens. When HLA alleles, especially DR and DQ, strongly co-occurred, TCR associations were difficult to assign to individual alleles. The cohort was sequenced for TCR beta chains only, and without alpha or paired-chain data the features that could be detected were limited. Because counts were too low, about 18 rarely observed V segments, including chromosome 9 orphons, were left out of the earlier analysis of over 550 of the donors. In an earlier analysis of more than 500 of the donors, most TCR beta V segments appeared in productive rearrangements about 87% or about 30% of the time, broadly matching IMGT annotations. Correlated functional status among segregating V segments might be attributable to linkage disequilibrium, but an unknown experimental factor could not be ruled out. A later analysis found that HLA-associated TCR beta chains were more clonally expanded and had lower generation probabilities than equally common non-associated chains. A cluster of highly shared sequence variants was judged likely to represent a technical artifact of the sequencing pipeline. Because HLA typing was unavailable for some donors at each locus, only the typed subset was used in association tests. The authors suggested that the approach could potentially be generalized to other disease states and immunological phenotypes. In both the original and validation cohorts, the classifier was reported to diagnose cytomegalovirus status with high specificity and sensitivity. Specific HLA alleles were associated with roughly 17,000 TCR beta sequences at a false discovery rate of 0.05 in a later analysis. In a later genetic analysis, fewer N-insertions in productive TCRs were reported among donors in an Asian-associated ancestry cluster than the roughly 640-donor mean. Most TCR sequences were seen in very few donors, while some public TCRs were found in many individuals. Several of the top co-occurrence clusters appeared to be linked to parvovirus B19, influenza, CMV and Epstein-Barr virus, according to a later analysis. According to a later analysis, TCR association rates differed among HLA loci, with DRB1 alleles showing the most associated TCRs and HLA-C alleles showing the fewest. A further reported finding was that TCR beta sequences accurately predicted the HLA-A and HLA-B alleles for most subjects in the first cohort. A later analysis found that most CMV-associated TCR beta chains appeared HLA-restricted, with HLA associations seemingly driven largely by CMV exposure.

Points on this clone: Its recognized antigen is unknown. The record has no base qualities; no much larger clone is one base away.

The sequencing input was PBMCs. The TCR sequence derives from a woman aged 40 to 49 in good health and CMV-seropositive.

The CDR3 here reads CAGSQGRNSPLHF. The sequenced DNA: TGTGCCGGATCCCAGGGTCGTAATTCACCCCTCCACTTT. This receptor chain uses TRBV6-5 and TRBJ1-6; a weak D assignment points to TRBD1 (5 bases agree). The CDR3, from cysteine to phenylalanine, totals 13 residues. The CDR3 DNA has 39 bases and is translated from base 1. Relative to germline, V is 11 bases shorter and J is 6 bases shorter, with 14 bases between their ends. Reading the germline V gene gives CDR1 MNHEY and CDR2 SVGAGI.